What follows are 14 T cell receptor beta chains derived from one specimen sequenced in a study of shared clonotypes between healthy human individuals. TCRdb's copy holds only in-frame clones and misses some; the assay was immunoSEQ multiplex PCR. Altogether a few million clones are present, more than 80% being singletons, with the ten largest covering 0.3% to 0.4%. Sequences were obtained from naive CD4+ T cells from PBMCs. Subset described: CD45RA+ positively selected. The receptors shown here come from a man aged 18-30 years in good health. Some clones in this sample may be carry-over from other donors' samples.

The CDR3, as DNA: TGCGCCAGCAGCTTGGGGGTCGTCGCGGGACAGGCCGCACTTAATGAAAAACTGTTTTTT. Translation: CASSLGVVAGQAALNEKLFF. The chain couples TRBV5-1 to TRBJ1-4, with 8 nucleotides matching TRBD1. This CDR3 comprises 20 residues. Trimming at V came to 0 bases and at J to 4 bases, leaving 17 bases not matched to a gene. The germline gives CDR1 SGHRS, CDR2 YFSETQ. The whole variable domain, filled in from reference TRBV5-1 and TRBJ1-4, reads KAGVTQTPRYLIKTRGQQVTLSCSPISGHRSVSWYQQTPGQGLQFLFEYFSETQRNKGNFPGRFSGRQFSNSRSEMNVSTLELGDSALYLCASSLGVVAGQAALNEKLFFGSGTQLSVL.

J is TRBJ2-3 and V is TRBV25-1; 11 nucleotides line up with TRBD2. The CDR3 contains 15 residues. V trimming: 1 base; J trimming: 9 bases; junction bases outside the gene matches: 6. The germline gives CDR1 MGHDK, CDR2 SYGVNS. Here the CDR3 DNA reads TGTGCCAGCAGTGAATCAGGGACTAGCGGCCCAACGCAGTATTTT. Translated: CASSESGTSGPTQYF.

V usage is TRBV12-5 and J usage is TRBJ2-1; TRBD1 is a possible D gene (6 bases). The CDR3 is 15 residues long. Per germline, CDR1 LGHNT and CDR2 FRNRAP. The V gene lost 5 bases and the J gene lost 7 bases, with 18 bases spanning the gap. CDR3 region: CASGQSGSQGNEQFF. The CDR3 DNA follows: TGTGCTAGTGGTCAAAGCGGATCCCAGGGGAATGAGCAGTTCTTC.

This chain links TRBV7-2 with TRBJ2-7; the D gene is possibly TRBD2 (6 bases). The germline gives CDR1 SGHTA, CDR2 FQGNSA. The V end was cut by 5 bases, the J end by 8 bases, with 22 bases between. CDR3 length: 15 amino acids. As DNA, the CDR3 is TGTGCCAGCAGCCCGAGGTTGCGTGCGGGATCAAAGCAGTACTTC. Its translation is CASSPRLRAGSKQYF.

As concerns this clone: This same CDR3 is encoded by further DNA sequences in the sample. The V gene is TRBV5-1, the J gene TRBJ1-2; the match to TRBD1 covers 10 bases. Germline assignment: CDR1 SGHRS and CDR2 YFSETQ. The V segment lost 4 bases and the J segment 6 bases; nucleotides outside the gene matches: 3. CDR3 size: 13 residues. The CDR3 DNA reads TGCGCCAGCAGCCGCGGACAGGGGGATGGCTACACCTTC. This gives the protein CASSRGQGDGYTF.

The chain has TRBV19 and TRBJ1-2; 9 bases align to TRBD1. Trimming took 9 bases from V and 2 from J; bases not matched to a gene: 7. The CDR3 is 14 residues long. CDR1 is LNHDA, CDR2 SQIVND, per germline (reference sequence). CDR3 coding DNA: TGTGCCAGCAGAACAGGGGGCGGAAACTATGGCTACACCTTC. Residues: CASRTGGGNYGYTF.

CDR3 in amino acids: CASSPRGGGAHSGNTIYF. The CDR3, as DNA: TGTGCCAGCAGTCCAAGAGGGGGAGGGGCCCACTCTGGAAACACCATATATTTT. V and J are TRBV7-2 and TRBJ1-3; possible D gene TRBD1, 6 bases. The ends were cut back, 6 bases at V and 0 bases at J, with 21 bases in the middle. CDR3 length: 18 amino acids. CDR1 SGHTA and CDR2 FQGNSA come from the germline V gene.

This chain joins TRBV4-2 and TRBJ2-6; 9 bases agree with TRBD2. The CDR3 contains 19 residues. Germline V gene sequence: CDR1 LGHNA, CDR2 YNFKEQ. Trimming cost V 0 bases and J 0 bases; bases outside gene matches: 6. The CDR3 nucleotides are TGTGCCAGCAGCCAAGATACGACTAGCGGAAGCTCTGGGGCCAACGTCCTGACTTTC. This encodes CASSQDTTSGSSGANVLTF.

DNA for the CDR3: TGTGCCAGTAGTATCTTAGACAGGATCGAGACCCAGTACTTC. Translating gives CASSILDRIETQYF. The chain employs TRBV19 and TRBJ2-5; perhaps TRBD1 as D (6 bases). V gave up 3 bases and J gave up 5 bases, with 13 bases separating them. There are 14 residues in the CDR3. CDR1 is LNHDA, CDR2 SQIVND, per germline (reference sequence). Complete variable domain (other parts from reference TRBV19 and TRBJ2-5): DGGITQSPKYLFRKEGQNVTLSCEQNLNHDAMYWYRQDPGQGLRLIYYSQIVNDFQKGDIAEGYSVSREKKESFPLTVTSAQKNPTAFYLCASSILDRIETQYFGPGTRLLVL.

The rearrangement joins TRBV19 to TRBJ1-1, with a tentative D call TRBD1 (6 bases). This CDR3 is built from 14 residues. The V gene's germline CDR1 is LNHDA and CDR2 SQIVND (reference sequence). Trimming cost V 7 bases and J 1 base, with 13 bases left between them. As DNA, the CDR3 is TGTGCCAGTACCCTGGACAGATGGAACACTGAAGCTTTCTTT. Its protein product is CASTLDRWNTEAFF.

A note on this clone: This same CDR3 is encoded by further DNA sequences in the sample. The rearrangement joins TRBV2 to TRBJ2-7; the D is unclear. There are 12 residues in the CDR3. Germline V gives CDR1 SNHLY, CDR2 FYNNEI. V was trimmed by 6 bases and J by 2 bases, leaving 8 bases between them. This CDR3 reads CASRSETYEQYF. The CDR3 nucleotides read TGTGCCAGCAGAAGCGAAACCTACGAGCAGTACTTC.

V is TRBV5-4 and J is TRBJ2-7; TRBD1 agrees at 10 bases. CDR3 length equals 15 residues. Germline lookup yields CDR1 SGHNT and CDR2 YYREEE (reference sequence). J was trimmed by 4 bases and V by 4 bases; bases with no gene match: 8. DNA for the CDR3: TGTGCCAGCAGCCCGGACAGGGGGTCCGGATACGAGCAGTACTTC. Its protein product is CASSPDRGSGYEQYF. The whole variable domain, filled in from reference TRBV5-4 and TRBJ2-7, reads ETGVTQSPTHLIKTRGQQVTLRCSSQSGHNTVSWYQQALGQGPQFIFQYYREEENGRGNFPPRFSGLQFPNYSSELNVNALELDDSALYLCASSPDRGSGYEQYFGPGTRLTVT.

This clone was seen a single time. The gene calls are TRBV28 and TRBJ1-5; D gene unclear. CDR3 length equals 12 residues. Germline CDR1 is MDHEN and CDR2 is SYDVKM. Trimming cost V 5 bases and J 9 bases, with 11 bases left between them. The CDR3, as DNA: TGTGCCAGCAGTCGCCTAGCTTTGCCCCAGCATTTT. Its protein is CASSRLALPQHF.

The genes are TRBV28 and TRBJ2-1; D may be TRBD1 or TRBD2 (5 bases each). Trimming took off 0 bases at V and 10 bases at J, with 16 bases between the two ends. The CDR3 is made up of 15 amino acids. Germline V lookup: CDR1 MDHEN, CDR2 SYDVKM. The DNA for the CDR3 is TGTGCCAGCAGTTTATGGGAAACCGGGACCACGGAGCAGTTCTTC. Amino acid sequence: CASSLWETGTTEQFF.